Below, 30 T cell receptor beta chains from the same sample are listed, as sequenced in a study of blood T cell repertoires in COVID-19. Some clones are missing from TCRdb's copy, which holds only in-frame ones; the method was immunoSEQ multiplex PCR. In the table there are approximately 250,000 clones, approximately 87% of which are singletons. Material for sequencing was peripheral blood. Receptors originate from a human donor in a cohort sampled during active COVID-19.

The V and J genes are TRBV25-1 and TRBJ1-6; TRBD1 is a possible D gene (5 bases). V was cut by 6 bases and J by 7 bases, with 13 bases left in between. This CDR3 contains 14 residues. In germline, CDR1 is MGHDK, CDR2 SYGVNS. The CDR3 DNA reads TGTGCCAGCAGACAGGAATCCCAAAATTCACCCCTCCACTTT. It specifies CASRQESQNSPLHF.

The J gene is TRBJ1-5, the V gene TRBV6-2 or TRBV6-3, with D perhaps TRBD1 (6 bases). The CDR3 spans 17 residues. The germline V gene encodes CDR1 MNHEY and CDR2 SVGEGT. The V and J ends lost 4 bases and 1 base respectively, with 17 bases between them. The CDR3 loop reads CASSSHWGRGSNQPQHF. In DNA form, the CDR3 reads TGTGCCAGCAGTTCCCATTGGGGGCGCGGGAGCAATCAGCCCCAGCATTTT.

The chain is built from TRBV10-2 and TRBJ2-1, with TRBD1 as a possible D gene (5 bases). Germline-derived CDR1 and CDR2 are WSHSY and SAAADI. The V end lost 2 bases, the J end lost 12 bases, and 14 bases lay between the germline ends. The CDR3 is made up of 13 amino acids. This CDR3 is CASSERTYLGQFF. Here the CDR3 DNA reads TGCGCCAGCAGTGAGAGGACATACCTAGGGCAGTTCTTC.

This clone was seen a single time. The chain employs TRBV4-2 and TRBJ1-5; D unclear. The CDR3 runs 15 residues. The germline V and J ends were trimmed by 0 bases and 5 bases, with 11 bases remaining between them. Germline V CDR1 and CDR2: LGHNA, YNFKEQ. CDR3 sequence: CASSQDRQEDQPQHF. CDR3 bases: TGTGCCAGCAGCCAAGATCGGCAGGAGGATCAGCCCCAGCATTTT.

The chain joins TRBV2 to TRBJ2-7; 11 bases are shared with TRBD1. V was pared by 4 bases and J by 0 bases, with 5 bases of the junction left unmatched. The CDR3 has 16 amino acids. The germline CDR1 and CDR2 sequences are SNHLY and FYNNEI. CDR3: CASSAGQGVSSYEQYF. For the CDR3, the DNA is TGTGCCAGCAGTGCGGGACAGGGGGTATCCTCCTACGAGCAGTACTTC.

This chain connects TRBV5-1 to TRBJ1-6, with TRBD1 as a possible D gene (5 bases). Germline CDR1 and CDR2: SGHRS and YFSETQ. The CDR3 is made up of 14 amino acids. V lost 4 bases and J lost 10, with 15 bases in between. Written as DNA, the CDR3 is TGCGCCAGCAGCCCGTTGCTACAGGTGTCACCCCTCCACTTT. It yields the protein CASSPLLQVSPLHF.

V gene TRBV14 combines with J gene TRBJ2-7; TRBD1 matches 9 bases. The CDR3 covers 16 residues. The germline gives CDR1 SGHDN, CDR2 FVKESK. The J segment lost 1 base and the V segment lost 5 bases, leaving 9 bases of the junction unmatched. The CDR3 region has the DNA TGTGCCAGCAGCTCGATTGACAGGGGGAAATCCTACGAGCAGTACTTC. Translating it yields CASSSIDRGKSYEQYF.

V usage is TRBV6-5 and J usage is TRBJ2-3; D possibly corresponds to TRBD2 (6 bases). CDR1 is MNHEY, CDR2 SVGAGI, per germline. The CDR3 spans 14 residues. Deletions cut 2 bases from V and 6 bases from J, with 12 bases between. CDR3 nucleotides: TGTGCCAGCAGTTACGGAGGGTATTTGGATACGCAGTATTTT. The encoded protein is CASSYGGYLDTQYF.

The chain couples TRBV4-1 to TRBJ2-2, with TRBD2 matching over 12 bases. CDR1 MGHRA and CDR2 YSYEKL come from the germline V gene. Trimming removed 0 bases from V and 5 bases from J; junction bases left unmatched: 13. The CDR3 totals 20 residues. This CDR3 reads CASSQDLRDLAGGRTGELFF. The CDR3 DNA follows: TGCGCCAGCAGCCAAGACTTAAGAGATCTAGCGGGAGGGCGAACCGGGGAGCTGTTTTTT.

The sample holds one count of this clone. V usage is TRBV19 and J usage is TRBJ1-1; D gene ambiguous. Germline CDR1 is LNHDA and CDR2 is SQIVND (reference sequence). Trimming took off 7 bases at V and 1 base at J, with 13 bases between the two ends. The CDR3 totals 14 residues. In DNA form, the CDR3 reads TGTGCCAGTATCCGTCCGGGGTGGAACACTGAAGCTTTCTTT. It translates to CASIRPGWNTEAFF.

CDR3 in DNA: TGTGCCAGCAGTTCCGGGGTAGCGTCTCAAGAGACCCAGTACTTC. Translated: CASSSGVASQETQYF. This rearrangement joins TRBV6-5 to TRBJ2-5; the D gene is possibly TRBD2 (5 bases). CDR3 length: 15 amino acids. The ends were cut back, 4 bases at V and 2 bases at J, with 14 bases in the middle. The germline gives CDR1 MNHEY, CDR2 SVGAGI.

The chain is built from TRBV7-2 and TRBJ2-1, with D uncertain. Germline assignment: CDR1 SGHTA and CDR2 FQGNSA. There are 15 residues in the CDR3. The V end lost 5 bases, the J end lost 4 bases, and 15 bases lay between the germline ends. CDR3: CASSLSLPLYNEQFF. For the CDR3, the DNA is TGTGCCAGCAGCCTCTCTCTACCCCTATACAATGAGCAGTTCTTC. Together with reference TRBV7-2 and TRBJ2-1, the CDR3 gives the full variable domain: GAGVSQSPSNKVTEKGKDVELRCDPISGHTALYWYRQSLGQGLEFLIYFQGNSAPDKSGLPSDRFSAERTGGSVSTLTIQRTQQEDSAVYLCASSLSLPLYNEQFFGPGTRLTVL.

The chain uses TRBV4-1 and TRBJ2-1, with D tentatively TRBD2 (5 bases). CDR3 length equals 16 residues. CDR1 and CDR2 (germline): MGHRA, YSYEKL. V dropped 0 bases and J dropped 4 bases, with 13 bases sitting between them. CDR3 sequence: CASSQDRTSTYNEQFF. CDR3 coding DNA: TGCGCCAGCAGCCAAGATCGAACTAGTACATACAATGAGCAGTTCTTC.

The gene calls are TRBV29-1 and TRBJ1-2, with D possibly being TRBD1 (6 bases). V was shortened by 4 bases and J by 6 bases, with 12 bases between the two germline ends. CDR1 and CDR2 from the germline V gene are SQVTM and ANQGSEA. This CDR3 is 12 amino acids long. CDR3 bases: TGCAGCGTTGCCGGACAGTTAGATGGCTACACCTTC. Its protein is CSVAGQLDGYTF.

This clone was counted once. The chain employs TRBV11-2 and TRBJ2-5; possibly TRBD1 for D (6 bases). This CDR3 has 15 amino acids. Germline loops: CDR1 SGHAT, CDR2 FQNNGV. Trimming took off 5 bases at V and 4 bases at J, with 17 bases between the two ends. The CDR3 DNA reads as TGTGCCAGCAGCCCGGGGACAAATAGGGGAGAGACCCAGTACTTC. This codes for CASSPGTNRGETQYF.

The chain couples TRBV25-1 to TRBJ2-4; D is perhaps TRBD1 (6 bases). Trimming left V 5 bases short and J 1 base short, with 9 bases between. CDR3 size: 14 residues. Germline CDR1 reads MGHDK; CDR2 reads SYGVNS. The CDR3, as DNA: TGTGCCAGCAGTCCCCAGGGGGCCAAAAACATTCAGTACTTC. This translates into CASSPQGAKNIQYF.

The chain carries TRBV7-2 and TRBJ2-1; 8 positions match TRBD1. The germline V gene encodes CDR1 SGHTA and CDR2 FQGNSA. The V gene end was trimmed by 6 bases and the J gene end by 7 bases; junction bases not matched to a gene: 5. The length of the CDR3 is 13 residues. The chain's CDR3 is CASSFRDRNEQFF. In nucleotides, the CDR3 is TGTGCCAGCAGTTTCCGGGACAGGAATGAGCAGTTCTTC.

The chain combines TRBV18 with TRBJ1-1, with D perhaps matching TRBD1 (5 bases). The CDR3 spans 16 residues. Trimming cost V 1 base and J 3 bases, with 15 bases left between them. The germline V gene encodes CDR1 KGHSH and CDR2 LQKENI. The CDR3 loop is CASSPLGLGQDTEAFF. CDR3 sequence (DNA): TGTGCCAGCTCACCACTGGGTCTGGGGCAAGACACTGAAGCTTTCTTT.

This chain links TRBV6-4 with TRBJ1-1; D remains unclear. V was trimmed by 7 bases and J by 1 base, leaving 13 bases between them. Germline V lookup: CDR1 MRHNA, CDR2 SNTAGT. The CDR3 runs to 14 residues. The CDR3 DNA reads TGTGCCAGCAAGTACGTGGCGGGGAACACTGAAGCTTTCTTT. Its protein is CASKYVAGNTEAFF.

The V and J genes are TRBV18 and TRBJ1-1; 7 nucleotides line up with TRBD1. This CDR3 region has 14 residues. The germline V gene encodes CDR1 KGHSH and CDR2 LQKENI. With V trimmed by 4 bases and J by 5 bases, 7 bases remained unmatched. Here the CDR3 reads CASSLRQGQTEAFF. The CDR3, as DNA: TGTGCCAGCTCACTACGACAGGGCCAGACTGAAGCTTTCTTT.

This clone was counted only a few times. The chain's CDR3 is CASSPRPGAGGPYPYEQYF. CDR3 sequence (DNA): TGTGCCAGCAGCCCACGCCCAGGAGCGGGAGGGCCGTACCCCTACGAGCAGTACTTC. The chain links TRBV27 to TRBJ2-7; 10 bases agree with TRBD2. V gave up 6 bases and J gave up 2 bases; unmatched junction bases: 19. The CDR3 length is 19 residues. Per the germline V gene, CDR1 is MNHEY and CDR2 is SMNVEV (reference sequence).

This clone was seen just once. This chain joins TRBV14 and TRBJ2-3, with a possible D match to TRBD2 (6 bases). Looked up from germline, CDR1 is SGHDN and CDR2 is FVKESK. This CDR3 is built from 14 residues. The germline V and J ends were trimmed by 3 bases and 2 bases, with 9 bases remaining between them. The CDR3: CASSHRGVTDTQYF. Written as DNA, the CDR3 is TGTGCCAGCAGCCACCGCGGGGTCACAGATACGCAGTATTTT. Full variable domain (missing parts from reference TRBV14 and TRBJ2-3): EAGVTQFPSHSVIEKGQTVTLRCDPISGHDNLYWYRRVMGKEIKFLLHFVKESKQDESGMPNNRFLAERTGGTYSTLKVQPAELEDSGVYFCASSHRGVTDTQYFGPGTRLTVL.

V usage is TRBV5-4 and J usage is TRBJ2-5; 8 bases are shared with TRBD2. The CDR3 sequence is 13 residues long. J was trimmed by 9 bases and V by 4 bases; bases with no gene match: 8. Germline V gene data show CDR1 as SGHNT and CDR2 as YYREEE (reference sequence). The CDR3 loop is CASSAGGAEAQYF. Here the CDR3 DNA reads TGTGCCAGCAGCGCCGGGGGGGCCGAGGCCCAGTACTTC.

The chain combines TRBV18 with TRBJ2-7; 8 bases fit TRBD1. With 3 bases clipped from V and 6 bases from J, the junction kept 4 bases outside the gene matches. CDR1 and CDR2 (germline): KGHSH, LQKENI. The CDR3 has 13 residues. The CDR3 is CASSPQGAGEQYF. The CDR3 DNA sequence: TGTGCCAGCTCACCCCAGGGGGCGGGCGAGCAGTACTTC.

The CDR3 sequence: CASRNWSRRSKSEQYF. In DNA form, the CDR3 reads TGTGCCAGCAGGAACTGGTCTCGTCGGTCCAAAAGCGAGCAGTACTTC. V and J are TRBV7-8 and TRBJ2-7, with D uncertain. Germline V gene data show CDR1 as SGHVS and CDR2 as FQNEAQ. There are 16 residues in the CDR3. Trimming cost V 6 bases and J 6 bases, with 24 bases left between them. Together with reference TRBV7-8 and TRBJ2-7, the CDR3 gives the full variable domain: GAGVSQSPRYKVAKRGQDVALRCDPISGHVSLFWYQQALGQGPEFLTYFQNEAQLDKSGLPSDRFFAERPEGSVSTLKIQRTQQEDSAVYLCASRNWSRRSKSEQYFGPGTRLTVT.

The chain combines TRBV10-3 with TRBJ2-3, with D possibly being TRBD2 (5 bases). Trimming took off 3 bases at V and 1 base at J, with 26 bases between the two ends. CDR3 length equals 20 residues. Germline CDR1 ENHRY, CDR2 SYGVKD. The CDR3: CAISDFRVVGKGARTDTQYF. CDR3 sequence (DNA): TGTGCCATCAGTGATTTTCGAGTTGTCGGGAAGGGCGCGCGCACAGATACGCAGTATTTT.

The chain uses TRBV5-5 and TRBJ2-3; D is unresolved. This CDR3 contains 13 residues. Trimming cost V 0 bases and J 4 bases, with 6 bases left between them. CDR1 and CDR2 (germline): SGHKS, YYEKEE (reference sequence). The CDR3 here is CASSLEAADTQYF. DNA for the CDR3: TGTGCCAGCAGCTTGGAAGCCGCAGATACGCAGTATTTT.

This clone was detected once. The J gene is TRBJ2-7, the V gene TRBV5-1; the match to TRBD2 covers 8 bases. Looked up from germline, CDR1 is SGHRS and CDR2 is YFSETQ. The CDR3 totals 16 residues. J was trimmed by 1 base and V by 0 bases; bases with no gene match: 6. Here the CDR3 DNA reads TGCGCCAGCAGCTTGGTTGGGCGGGAGGCTTCCTACGAGCAGTACTTC. Encoded protein: CASSLVGREASYEQYF.

The CDR3 spells CASNPSGAYNEQFF. CDR3 coding DNA: TGTGCCAGTAATCCTAGCGGAGCCTACAATGAGCAGTTCTTC. This rearrangement joins TRBV19 to TRBJ2-1, with 7 bases that match TRBD2. Per the germline V gene, CDR1 is LNHDA and CDR2 is SQIVND (reference sequence). Trimming at V came to 7 bases and at J to 2 bases, leaving 5 bases not matched to a gene. The length of the CDR3 is 14 residues.

The V gene is TRBV5-1, the J gene TRBJ1-4; TRBD1 matches at 7 bases. The CDR3 is made up of 19 amino acids. V gave up 2 bases and J gave up 0 bases; unmatched junction bases: 13. CDR1 and CDR2 from the germline V gene are SGHRS and YFSETQ. The CDR3 loop is CASSFVPGQFSATNEKLFF. The CDR3 DNA is TGCGCCAGCAGCTTCGTCCCGGGACAGTTTTCGGCAACTAATGAAAAACTGTTTTTT.